Following are 26 T cell receptor beta chains from one sample sequenced in a study of blood T cell repertoires in COVID-19. Using immunoSEQ multiplex PCR, the repertoire was profiled, and TCRdb retains in-frame clones only, with some absent. The sample consists of 400,000 to 550,000 clones, 70% to 90% of them appearing once. The sequenced sample consisted of PBMCs or T cells enriched from blood (not recorded which). All receptors derive from a woman under 30 with acute COVID-19.

A note on this clone: Distinct nucleotide sequences in the sample also encode this CDR3. This chain links TRBV5-1 with TRBJ2-7; 9 nucleotides agree with TRBD1. With 3 bases clipped from V and 1 base from J, the junction kept 2 bases outside the gene matches. Germline V gives CDR1 SGHRS, CDR2 YFSETQ. This CDR3 has 14 residues. CDR3 loop: CASSWGTGSYEQYF. The CDR3 region has the DNA TGCGCCAGCAGCTGGGGGACAGGGTCCTACGAGCAGTACTTC.

This clone was counted a single time. This chain uses TRBV3-1 (or the pseudogene TRBV3-2) with TRBJ2-1, with TRBD2 as a possible D gene (6 bases). V was clipped by 0 bases and J by 3 bases, with 21 bases between them. Germline CDR1 LGHDT, CDR2 YNNKEL (reference sequence). This CDR3 has 19 amino acids. CDR3 sequence reads: CASSQDSGDLSQNYNEQFF. CDR3 nucleotides: TGTGCCAGCAGCCAAGACTCGGGGGACCTATCCCAGAACTACAATGAGCAGTTCTTC.

The gene calls are TRBV6-6 and TRBJ1-2, with D perhaps matching TRBD1 (5 bases). The CDR3 is 16 amino acids. V was shortened by 4 bases and J by 5 bases, with 20 bases between the two germline ends. The germline CDR1 and CDR2 sequences are MNHNY and SVGAGI (reference sequence). Written as DNA, the CDR3 is TGTGCCAGCAGTTCTCCCGACAGTCCTCGGGGGTATGGCTACACCTTC. This translates into CASSSPDSPRGYGYTF.

This clone was counted only a few times. The chain employs TRBV18 and TRBJ1-4; 12 nucleotides align to TRBD1. Germline trimming cut 3 bases from V and 8 bases from J; bases unmatched to any gene: 4. The CDR3 spans 15 residues. CDR1 is KGHSH, CDR2 LQKENI, per germline. CDR3 nucleotide sequence: TGTGCCAGCTCACCCAGGGACAGGGGGCAGGAAAAACTGTTTTTT. It is translated as CASSPRDRGQEKLFF.

This rearrangement joins TRBV28 to TRBJ1-3; D gene unclear. Germline V gene sequence: CDR1 MDHEN, CDR2 SYDVKM. The CDR3 covers 15 residues. The V end lost 6 bases, the J end lost 0 bases, and 12 bases lay between the germline ends. CDR3 region: CASSPGFVSGNTIYF. CDR3 nucleotides: TGTGCCAGCAGCCCCGGGTTCGTCTCTGGAAACACCATATATTTT.

V is TRBV7-2 and J is TRBJ2-5; 13 positions agree with TRBD2. The V segment lost 4 bases and the J segment 1 base; nucleotides outside the gene matches: 3. This CDR3 comprises 16 residues. Germline CDR1 reads SGHTA; CDR2 reads FQGNSA. CDR3 nucleotides: TGTGCCAGCAGCTCCGGACTAGCGGGGGTCCAAGAGACCCAGTACTTC. Translated: CASSSGLAGVQETQYF.

The chain carries TRBV3-1 (or the pseudogene TRBV3-2) and TRBJ2-1; D is uncertain. This CDR3 region has 16 residues. CDR1 and CDR2 from the germline V gene are LGHDT and YNNKEL (reference sequence). Trimming took 4 bases from V and 4 from J, leaving 17 bases between them. CDR3 nucleotide sequence: TGTGCCAGCAGCCCACATTCTAACCGGGTGTACAATGAGCAGTTCTTC. This gives the protein CASSPHSNRVYNEQFF.

This chain uses TRBV3-1 (or the pseudogene TRBV3-2) with TRBJ2-5; 12 positions agree with TRBD2. After removal of 2 bases from V and 5 bases from J, the junction contained 3 bases not matched to a gene. CDR1 is LGHDT, CDR2 YNNKEL, per germline (reference sequence). This CDR3 contains 15 residues. The CDR3 nucleotides are TGTGCCAGCAGCCAACCTAGCGGGGGGGACGAGACCCAGTACTTC. The encoded protein is CASSQPSGGDETQYF.

This clone was detected a few times. The J gene is TRBJ2-7, the V gene TRBV7-2; the D is unclear. CDR1 and CDR2 (germline): SGHTA, FQGNSA. Trimming left V 2 bases short and J 6 bases short, with 8 bases between. The CDR3 covers 12 residues. The CDR3 region is CASSLLYSEQYF. The CDR3 bases are TGTGCCAGCAGCTTACTCTATAGCGAGCAGTACTTC.

The rearrangement uses TRBV7-9 and TRBJ1-5; D remains ambiguous. The CDR3 contains 12 residues. V was cut by 8 bases and J by 7 bases, with 12 bases left in between. Germline V CDR1 and CDR2: SEHNR, FQNEAQ (reference sequence). The CDR3 here is CASSEVGQPQHF. In nucleotides, the CDR3 is TGTGCCAGCTCCGAGGTTGGCCAGCCCCAGCATTTT.

This clone was counted a single time. V gene TRBV30 combines with J gene TRBJ2-1; D might be TRBD2 (6 bases). Trimming removed 4 bases at V and 8 bases at J, with 18 bases between. The CDR3 runs 14 residues. CDR1 GTSNPN and CDR2 SVGIG come from the germline V gene (reference sequence). CDR3 residues: CAWNRDFLNYEQFF. The CDR3 coding sequence is TGTGCCTGGAACCGGGACTTTTTGAACTATGAGCAGTTCTTC.

J is TRBJ1-2 and V is TRBV14; the match to TRBD1 covers 7 bases. The J segment lost 7 bases and the V segment lost 4 bases, leaving 3 bases of the junction unmatched. CDR1 SGHDN and CDR2 FVKESK come from the germline V gene. There are 12 residues in the CDR3. In DNA, the CDR3 is TGTGCCAGCAGCCCTGACAGGGTTGGCTACACCTTC. Its translation is CASSPDRVGYTF.

This chain links TRBV5-1 with TRBJ1-3; 7 bases match TRBD1. The CDR3 covers 14 residues. V shed 4 bases, J shed 4 bases, and the junction held 5 bases outside the gene matches. Germline V lookup: CDR1 SGHRS, CDR2 YFSETQ. The CDR3 region is CASSLTGRGNTIYF. The CDR3 DNA reads as TGCGCCAGCAGCCTGACAGGGAGGGGAAACACCATATATTTT.

CDR3: CASSYGLKDYGYTF. The CDR3 nucleotides read TGTGCCAGCAGTTACGGACTGAAGGACTATGGCTACACCTTC. V gene TRBV6-5 combines with J gene TRBJ1-2; D not certain. The CDR3 covers 14 residues. Germline CDR1 is MNHEY and CDR2 is SVGAGI. Trimming removed 2 bases at V and 3 bases at J, with 10 bases between.

Here the CDR3 DNA reads TGTGCCTGGACCTTATTACAGGGAAACGAGCAGTACTTC. It is translated as CAWTLLQGNEQYF. The gene calls are TRBV30 and TRBJ2-7, with D possibly TRBD1 on 6 matching bases. In germline, CDR1 is GTSNPN, CDR2 SVGIG (reference sequence). Trimming shortened V by 4 bases and J by 5 bases, and 15 bases separated the two germline ends. CDR3 size: 13 residues.

The V and J genes are TRBV5-5 and TRBJ2-1; TRBD2 aligns across 9 bases. The CDR3 extends over 15 amino acids. Trimming at V came to 3 bases and at J to 5 bases, leaving 6 bases not matched to a gene. Germline CDR1 SGHKS, CDR2 YYEKEE (reference sequence). The CDR3 nucleotides are TGTGCCAGCAGCTCCACTAGCGGGCCTAACAATGAGCAGTTCTTC. This sequence encodes CASSSTSGPNNEQFF.

Only one count was recorded for this clone. This chain links TRBV4-1 with TRBJ2-3, with 11 bases identical to TRBD2. V was pared by 5 bases and J by 2 bases, with 9 bases of the junction left unmatched. Germline-derived CDR1 and CDR2 are MGHRA and YSYEKL. This CDR3 is built from 17 residues. The CDR3 loop reads CASSIRLAGSYTDTQYF. Here the CDR3 DNA reads TGCGCCAGCAGCATACGACTAGCGGGGTCCTACACAGATACGCAGTATTTT.

The chain couples TRBV5-1 to TRBJ2-1; D is undetermined. The germline V gene has CDR1 SGHRS and CDR2 YFSETQ. Trimming took 2 bases from V and 0 from J, leaving 9 bases between them. The CDR3 is 15 residues long. DNA for the CDR3: TGCGCCAGCAGCTTTTCTTCTAGCTCCTACAATGAGCAGTTCTTC. It encodes CASSFSSSSYNEQFF.

The chain carries TRBV19 and TRBJ1-6, with 7 positions matching TRBD1. This CDR3 has 15 amino acids. Germline CDR1 and CDR2: LNHDA and SQIVND (reference sequence). The junction had 8 bases not matched to a gene; V was cut back by 5 bases and J by 7 bases. The CDR3 region is CASSRKGAENSPLHF. Written as DNA, the CDR3 is TGTGCCAGTAGTCGGAAGGGGGCGGAAAATTCACCCCTCCACTTT.

V gene TRBV27 combines with J gene TRBJ2-7; the match to TRBD1 covers 7 bases. Germline values: CDR1 MNHEY, CDR2 SMNVEV (reference sequence). The length of the CDR3 is 12 residues. The J segment lost 6 bases and the V segment lost 5 bases, leaving 4 bases of the junction unmatched. The CDR3 sequence: CASSIQGSEQYF. As DNA, the CDR3 is TGTGCCAGCAGTATACAGGGGAGCGAGCAGTACTTC.

The chain couples TRBV19 to TRBJ2-7; 11 positions agree with TRBD1. Germline V gives CDR1 LNHDA, CDR2 SQIVND (reference sequence). There are 14 residues in the CDR3. V dropped 8 bases and J dropped 6; count of bases not matched to a gene: 9. The CDR3 sequence: CASGVGQGAREQYF. CDR3 coding DNA: TGTGCCAGTGGCGTAGGACAGGGGGCCCGCGAGCAGTACTTC. Complete variable domain (other parts from reference TRBV19 and TRBJ2-7): DGGITQSPKYLFRKEGQNVTLSCEQNLNHDAMYWYRQDPGQGLRLIYYSQIVNDFQKGDIAEGYSVSREKKESFPLTVTSAQKNPTAFYLCASGVGQGAREQYFGPGTRLTVT.

In this sample, this clone turned up once. The chain uses TRBV11-2 and TRBJ1-1; D is unresolved. The CDR3 totals 11 residues. V was trimmed by 6 bases and J by 9 bases, leaving 11 bases between them. Germline V gene data show CDR1 as SGHAT and CDR2 as FQNNGV. The chain's CDR3 is CASRDGIQAFF. In DNA, the CDR3 is TGTGCCAGCAGAGACGGGATCCAAGCTTTCTTT.

This clone was detected once. The chain has TRBV18 and TRBJ2-7, with D possibly TRBD1 on 6 matching bases. The CDR3 has 15 residues. Trimming removed 2 bases at V and 5 bases at J, with 16 bases between. The germline CDR1 and CDR2 sequences are KGHSH and LQKENI. CDR3 amino acids: CASSPYGPGVHEQYF. CDR3 DNA: TGTGCCAGCTCACCATACGGTCCAGGGGTCCACGAGCAGTACTTC.

The CDR3 sequence: CSATRGAKAFF. For the CDR3, the DNA is TGCAGTGCCACGCGGGGAGCTAAAGCTTTCTTT. This rearrangement joins TRBV20-1 to TRBJ1-1; no definite D call. Per germline, CDR1 DFQATT and CDR2 SNEGSKA (reference sequence). V dropped 6 bases and J dropped 9 bases, with 14 bases sitting between them. The CDR3 covers 11 residues.

As to this clone: The sample holds other DNA sequences that translate to the same CDR3. This chain uses TRBV7-2 with TRBJ1-3; no firm D call. Germline V gene lookup returns CDR1 SGHTA and CDR2 FQGNSA. V dropped 2 bases and J dropped 4 bases, with 6 bases sitting between them. CDR3 length equals 13 residues. The CDR3 reads CASSLLVGNTIYF. CDR3 nucleotide sequence: TGTGCCAGCAGCTTATTAGTCGGAAACACCATATATTTT.

The chain is built from TRBV5-1 and TRBJ2-7; TRBD2 matches at 10 bases. Trimming at V came to 0 bases and at J to 7 bases, leaving 13 bases not matched to a gene. Germline CDR1 SGHRS, CDR2 YFSETQ. The CDR3 has 17 residues. CDR3 nucleotide sequence: TGCGCCAGCAGCTTGGTAGCGGGAGGTCCTGGGAATGCGGAGCAGTACTTC. Translating gives CASSLVAGGPGNAEQYF.